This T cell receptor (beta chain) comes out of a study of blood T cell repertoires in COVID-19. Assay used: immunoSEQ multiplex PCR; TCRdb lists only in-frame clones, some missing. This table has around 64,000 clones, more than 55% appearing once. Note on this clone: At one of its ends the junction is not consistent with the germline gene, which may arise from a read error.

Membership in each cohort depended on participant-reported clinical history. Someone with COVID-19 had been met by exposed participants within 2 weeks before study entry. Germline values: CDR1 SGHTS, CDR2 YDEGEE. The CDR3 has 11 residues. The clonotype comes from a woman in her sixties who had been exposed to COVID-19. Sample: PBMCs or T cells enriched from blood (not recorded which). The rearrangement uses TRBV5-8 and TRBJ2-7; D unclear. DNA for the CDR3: TGTGCCAGCAGCATGTCCTACGCGCAGTACTTC. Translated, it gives CASSMSYAQYF.